The next 19 T cell receptor beta chains were all read from a single sample in a study of OX40 agonist ivuxolimab in advanced cancers. Data came from immunoSEQ multiplex PCR; TCRdb stores just in-frame clones and leaves some out. Of roughly 61,000 clones listed, 82% are singletons. The source material was CD4+ or CD8+ T cells sorted from blood, sampled in a trial of the OX40 agonist ivuxolimab. These receptors were taken from an adult with an advanced solid tumor such as melanoma, head and neck, liver or kidney cancer.

The chain links TRBV7-8 to TRBJ1-3; 8 nucleotides line up with TRBD1. The CDR3 is 15 residues long. CDR1 is SGHVS and CDR2 is FQNEAQ in the germline V gene. The ends lost 5 bases at V and 4 bases at J; junction bases unmatched: 7. CDR3 loop: CASSPRQGRGNTIYF. CDR3 in DNA: TGTGCCAGCAGCCCACGACAGGGGAGAGGAAACACCATATATTTT.

V is TRBV29-1 and J is TRBJ1-2; D unresolved. CDR3 length: 12 residues. CDR1 SQVTM and CDR2 ANQGSEA come from the germline V gene. With 8 bases removed from V and 4 bases from J, the gap between germline ends came to 14 bases. The CDR3 loop is CSFYTGSYGYTF. Written as DNA, the CDR3 is TGCAGCTTCTACACGGGGAGCTATGGCTACACCTTC.

This chain connects TRBV18 to TRBJ2-3; D gene ambiguous. The CDR3 has 15 amino acids. Germline CDR1 KGHSH, CDR2 LQKENI. Trimming stripped 2 bases from V and 0 bases from J, with 9 bases between. CDR3 loop: CASSPGVGSTDTQYF. CDR3 sequence (DNA): TGTGCCAGCTCACCAGGGGTCGGTAGCACAGATACGCAGTATTTT.

The J gene is TRBJ1-2, the V gene TRBV25-1, with D perhaps TRBD1 (5 bases). Trimming removed 4 bases at V and 7 bases at J, with 7 bases between. The CDR3 runs 11 residues. Germline loops: CDR1 MGHDK, CDR2 SYGVNS. In DNA form, the CDR3 reads TGTGCCAGCAGTGCCGGGGGTGGCTACACCTTC. Translation: CASSAGGGYTF.

The chain carries TRBV5-1 and TRBJ2-1; D is undetermined. Trimming stripped 0 bases from V and 8 bases from J, with 15 bases between. CDR3 length: 15 amino acids. Germline CDR1 SGHRS, CDR2 YFSETQ. The CDR3 bases are TGCGCCAGCAGCTTGGGACGCACGTCCGGGCATGAGCAGTTCTTC. Translated, it gives CASSLGRTSGHEQFF.

A single count supports this clone. The chain is built from TRBV5-6 and TRBJ1-2; no clear D gene. V lost 6 bases, J lost 8 bases, and 14 bases lay in between. Germline CDR1 SGHDT, CDR2 YYEEEE. This CDR3 has 12 residues. The CDR3 reads CASNPWGSGYTF. The CDR3 DNA follows: TGTGCCAGCAACCCTTGGGGATCCGGCTACACCTTC.

This rearrangement joins TRBV2 to TRBJ2-5; D is unclear. CDR1 SNHLY and CDR2 FYNNEI come from the germline V gene. The germline V and J ends were trimmed by 1 base and 5 bases, with 11 bases remaining between them. The CDR3 covers 14 residues. The chain's CDR3 is CASSEDVSRETQYF. In nucleotides, the CDR3 is TGTGCCAGCAGTGAAGACGTTTCTCGGGAGACCCAGTACTTC.

This chain links TRBV7-9 with TRBJ1-2; possible D gene TRBD1, 5 bases. The CDR3 runs 15 residues. The V end lost 1 base, the J end lost 2 bases, and 11 bases lay between the germline ends. From germline, CDR1 is SEHNR and CDR2 FQNEAQ (reference sequence). The CDR3: CASSLDGTENYGYTF. The DNA of the CDR3 is TGTGCCAGCAGCTTAGATGGGACGGAGAACTATGGCTACACCTTC.

The V gene is TRBV2, the J gene TRBJ2-1; D unclear. Trimming removed 8 bases from V and 9 bases from J, with 11 bases in between. Germline V CDR1 and CDR2: SNHLY, FYNNEI. The CDR3 has 11 residues. The CDR3 is CASALWAEQFF. CDR3 DNA sequence: TGTGCCAGCGCCCTTTGGGCTGAGCAGTTCTTC. The whole variable domain, remainder taken from reference TRBV2 and TRBJ2-1, is EPEVTQTPSHQVTQMGQEVILRCVPISNHLYFYWYRQILGQKVEFLVSFYNNEISEKSEIFDDQFSVERPDGSNFTLKIRSTKLEDSAMYFCASALWAEQFFGPGTRLTVL.

The chain recombines TRBV7-2 with TRBJ2-7; 11 bases line up with TRBD2. This CDR3 has 15 residues. CDR1 and CDR2 from the germline V gene are SGHTA and FQGNSA. Trimming cost V 8 bases and J 2 bases; bases outside gene matches: 8. The CDR3 nucleotides are TGTGCCAGCTCTCCCGGGACTAGCGGACCCTACGAGCAGTACTTC. Translation gives CASSPGTSGPYEQYF. The variable domain in full, with the rest retrieved from reference TRBV7-2 and TRBJ2-7, is GAGVSQSPSNKVTEKGKDVELRCDPISGHTALYWYRQSLGQGLEFLIYFQGNSAPDKSGLPSDRFSAERTGGSVSTLTIQRTQQEDSAVYLCASSPGTSGPYEQYFGPGTRLTVT.

V and J are TRBV7-9 and TRBJ2-7; D is perhaps TRBD1 (6 bases). V lost 1 base and J lost 5, with 15 bases in between. This CDR3 is built from 15 residues. Germline CDR1 is SEHNR and CDR2 is FQNEAQ (reference sequence). The CDR3 region has the DNA TGTGCCAGCAGCTTAGGGACAGCTATAACCAACGAGCAGTACTTC. It yields the protein CASSLGTAITNEQYF.

This chain connects TRBV7-9 to TRBJ2-1; D might be TRBD1 (6 bases). V dropped 5 bases and J dropped 7 bases, with 12 bases sitting between them. CDR3 length equals 13 residues. Germline V gene sequence: CDR1 SEHNR, CDR2 FQNEAQ (reference sequence). CDR3 sequence reads: CASSLWTVNEQFF. DNA for the CDR3: TGTGCCAGCAGCCTCTGGACAGTGAATGAGCAGTTCTTC.

This clone was detected once. V gene TRBV5-1 combines with J gene TRBJ2-3; weak D call: TRBD1 (6 bases). V lost 4 bases and J 1 base, leaving 13 bases between the germline ends. The CDR3 has 15 amino acids. Germline CDR1 SGHRS, CDR2 YFSETQ. CDR3 sequence: CASSPGQFGTDTQYF. DNA for the CDR3: TGCGCCAGCAGCCCCGGACAGTTCGGCACAGATACGCAGTATTTT.

The gene calls are TRBV6-6 and TRBJ1-2; D is unclear. With 5 bases removed from V and 2 bases from J, the gap between germline ends came to 9 bases. Germline CDR1 MNHNY, CDR2 SVGAGI (reference sequence). The length of the CDR3 is 13 residues. CDR3 residues: CASSSTLNYGYTF. As DNA, the CDR3 is TGTGCCAGCAGTAGTACTCTCAACTATGGCTACACCTTC.

The V gene is TRBV10-3, the J gene TRBJ1-5; unclear D gene. Germline CDR1 reads ENHRY; CDR2 reads SYGVKD. The V end was cut by 2 bases, the J end by 1 base, with 9 bases between. The CDR3 spans 15 residues. CDR3 nucleotides: TGTGCCATCAGTGAGGGAAAGATGAGCAATCAGCCCCAGCATTTT. Translated, it gives CAISEGKMSNQPQHF.

As DNA, the CDR3 is TGCGCCAGCAGCTTGGACGGGGGGCGGGTGAACACTGAAGCTTTCTTT. Its translation is CASSLDGGRVNTEAFF. The J gene is TRBJ1-1, the V gene TRBV5-1; a weak D match, TRBD1 (6 bases). The CDR3 extends over 16 amino acids. The germline V and J ends were trimmed by 0 bases and 0 bases, with 12 bases remaining between them. Germline-derived CDR1 and CDR2 are SGHRS and YFSETQ.

This sequence joins TRBV5-1 and TRBJ2-1; the match to TRBD1 covers 9 bases. J was trimmed by 7 bases and V by 4 bases; bases with no gene match: 9. The CDR3 extends over 15 amino acids. Looked up from germline, CDR1 is SGHRS and CDR2 is YFSETQ. The CDR3 DNA reads as TGCGCCAGCAGCCGAACCGGGACAGGGATTAATGAGCAGTTCTTC. Translated, it gives CASSRTGTGINEQFF.

The chain uses TRBV9 and TRBJ2-7; 11 nucleotides match TRBD2. Germline V gives CDR1 SGDLS, CDR2 YYNGEE. The trim removed 4 bases at V and 4 bases at J, leaving 7 bases unmatched. This CDR3 is 15 amino acids long. The CDR3: CASSPGLAGRYEQYF. CDR3 coding DNA: TGTGCCAGCAGCCCTGGACTAGCGGGTCGATACGAGCAGTACTTC.

The chain carries TRBV6-5 and TRBJ2-7; no definite D call. Trimming stripped 6 bases from V and 3 bases from J, with 6 bases between. CDR1 is MNHEY and CDR2 is SVGAGI in the germline V gene. This CDR3 region has 11 residues. CDR3 sequence reads: CASSHNYEQYF. The CDR3 DNA is TGTGCCAGCAGCCACAACTACGAGCAGTACTTC.